What follows are 13 T cell receptor beta chains derived from one specimen sequenced in a study of blood T cell repertoires in COVID-19. The protocol was immunoSEQ multiplex PCR, while the TCRdb copy is restricted to in-frame clones and leaves out a portion. Here the sample spans about 120,000 clones, over 80% being singletons. Sequenced material: peripheral blood. Source of these receptors: a woman between 50 and 59 years old with acute or convalescent COVID-19.

CDR3 sequence reads: CASSLGTSGRKLFF. The CDR3 nucleotides are TGTGCCAGCAGCTTGGGGACTAGCGGGAGGAAGCTGTTTTTT. The chain has TRBV7-2 and TRBJ2-2; 15 positions match TRBD2. Germline V gives CDR1 SGHTA, CDR2 FQGNSA. Trimming cost V 3 bases and J 12 bases; bases outside gene matches: 2. This CDR3 is 14 amino acids long.

As regards this clone: Other DNA sequences in the same sample also yield this CDR3. The chain recombines TRBV18 with TRBJ1-2; 7 bases agree with TRBD1. CDR1 and CDR2 (germline): KGHSH, LQKENI. Trimming took 3 bases from V and 4 from J; bases not matched to a gene: 2. This CDR3 has 13 amino acids. CDR3 loop: CASSPRQGYGYTF. The DNA of the CDR3 is TGTGCCAGCTCACCCCGACAGGGCTATGGCTACACCTTC.

The chain uses TRBV5-1 and TRBJ2-7; 11 nucleotides match TRBD2. The CDR3 has 14 amino acids. V trimming: 3 bases; J trimming: 2 bases; junction bases outside the gene matches: 1. Germline CDR1 and CDR2: SGHRS and YFSETQ. The CDR3 DNA is TGCGCCAGCAGCTATAGCGGGGGGGCCTACGAGCAGTACTTC. Translation: CASSYSGGAYEQYF.

The CDR3 region has the DNA TGTGCCAGCTCACCACAGGGTTTTAGCGACGAGCAGTACTTC. Translation: CASSPQGFSDEQYF. The chain links TRBV18 to TRBJ2-7; tentatively, D is TRBD2 (5 bases). CDR3 length: 14 residues. The germline gives CDR1 KGHSH, CDR2 LQKENI. V gave up 1 base and J gave up 5 bases, with 12 bases separating them.

The chain couples TRBV2 to TRBJ2-2; 8 positions agree with TRBD1. Germline V gene sequence: CDR1 SNHLY, CDR2 FYNNEI. The V segment lost 6 bases and the J segment 6 bases; nucleotides outside the gene matches: 9. This CDR3 contains 15 residues. The CDR3 DNA follows: TGTGCCAGCAGACCTCGGACAGGGTTCGCCGGGGAGCTGTTTTTT. This gives the protein CASRPRTGFAGELFF.

The gene calls are TRBV11-2 and TRBJ2-7; TRBD1 matches 12 bases. V gave up 8 bases and J gave up 3 bases; unmatched junction bases: 11. The length of the CDR3 is 16 residues. Germline V gene sequence: CDR1 SGHAT, CDR2 FQNNGV. CDR3 protein: CASSEGQGAKLYEQYF. The CDR3 DNA reads TGTGCCAGCTCCGAGGGACAGGGGGCAAAGCTCTACGAGCAGTACTTC.

This clone turned up a few times. The gene calls are TRBV15 and TRBJ2-2, with 7 bases lining up with TRBD1. CDR3 length: 14 residues. Losses at the gene ends were 0 bases for V and 7 bases for J; bases not matched to a gene: 2. The germline V gene has CDR1 LNHNV and CDR2 YYDKDF (reference sequence). In DNA, the CDR3 is TGTGCCACCAGCAGAGAACAGGGGATCGGGGAGCTGTTTTTT. Protein sequence: CATSREQGIGELFF. The variable domain in full, with the rest retrieved from reference TRBV15 and TRBJ2-2, is DAMVIQNPRYQVTQFGKPVTLSCSQTLNHNVMYWYQQKSSQAPKLLFHYYDKDFNNEADTPDNFQSRRPNTSFCFLDIRSPGLGDTAMYLCATSREQGIGELFFGEGSRLTVL.

The V gene is TRBV28, the J gene TRBJ1-1; D gene uncertain. Germline-derived CDR1 and CDR2 are MDHEN and SYDVKM. The CDR3 totals 14 residues. The ends were cut back, 3 bases at V and 4 bases at J, with 12 bases in the middle. The CDR3 sequence is CASSLGPPPTEAFF. For the CDR3, the DNA is TGTGCCAGCAGTTTGGGCCCACCCCCCACTGAAGCTTTCTTT.

This sequence joins TRBV29-1 and TRBJ1-2; 7 bases align to TRBD1. The CDR3 runs to 11 residues. Germline-derived CDR1 and CDR2 are SQVTM and ANQGSEA. V lost 6 bases and J lost 8; bases outside the gene matches: 6. The CDR3 reads CSVDRDQGYTF. The CDR3 DNA sequence: TGCAGCGTAGACAGGGATCAAGGCTACACCTTC.

This sequence joins TRBV10-3 and TRBJ2-6, with D possibly being TRBD1 (6 bases). The CDR3 is 16 amino acids. Germline assignment: CDR1 ENHRY and CDR2 SYGVKD. V shed 0 bases and J shed 4 bases, with 10 bases lying between them. CDR3 in DNA: TGTGCCATCAGTGAGTCCTCAGGGGCCGGGGCCAACGTCCTGACTTTC. Amino acids: CAISESSGAGANVLTF.

This rearrangement joins TRBV7-9 to TRBJ2-7, with 8 bases that match TRBD1. In germline, CDR1 is SEHNR, CDR2 FQNEAQ (reference sequence). V lost 1 base to trimming and J lost 5 bases; unmatched junction nucleotides: 10. CDR3 length: 16 residues. CDR3: CASSLVGQGLIHEQYF. In nucleotides, the CDR3 is TGTGCCAGCAGCTTAGTCGGACAGGGATTGATCCACGAGCAGTACTTC.

The DNA of the CDR3 is TGTGCCAGCTCACCTACAGACCAAGAGACCCAGTACTTC. Its protein product is CASSPTDQETQYF. The chain combines TRBV18 with TRBJ2-5; D is uncertain. Trimming shortened V by 3 bases and J by 0 bases, and 5 bases separated the two germline ends. Per germline, CDR1 KGHSH and CDR2 LQKENI. This CDR3 contains 13 residues.

This chain links TRBV6-1 with TRBJ2-1; D remains unclear. Germline values: CDR1 MNHNS, CDR2 SASEGT. The CDR3 has 13 amino acids. The V and J ends lost 3 bases and 14 bases respectively, with 17 bases between them. The CDR3 DNA reads as TGTGCCAGCAGTGATTTAGAAGCGATGTCGGAGTTCTTC. It encodes CASSDLEAMSEFF.